The sequence of this TCR beta chain was determined in a study of cytomegalovirus exposure and HLA in healthy donors. The count of this clone is one. The PCR employed 60 Vbeta primers together with 13 Jbeta primers. The method was immunoSEQ multiplex PCR; TCRdb's version includes in-frame clones alone and lacks a portion of them. The repertoire holds roughly 84,000 clones, with around 78% as singletons. This clonotype was sampled from a male donor in good health and CMV-seropositive. Material: PBMCs.

The CDR3 spells CASSLPDLGHHEQYF. CDR3 coding DNA: TGTGCCAGCAGCTTGCCTGATTTGGGCCACCACGAGCAGTACTTC. V gene TRBV5-4 combines with J gene TRBJ2-7, with no clear D. V lost 1 base to trimming and J lost 5 bases, with 16 bases between them. The CDR3 consists of 15 residues. The germline gives CDR1 SGHNT, CDR2 YYREEE (reference sequence).